This TCR beta chain was identified in a study of blood T cell repertoires in COVID-19. Study background: Some COVID-19 samples were acute and others convalescent; all came from the United States, Italy and Spain.

Original data processing: The assay estimated nucleated cells by amplifying reference gene primers. Libraries were prepared by immunoSEQ multiplex PCR; TCRdb keeps only in-frame clonotypes and omits some of them. V, J and clone size are those of that table, while D and trimming were read from the DNA. The sample contains around 300,000 clones, roughly 86% of which appear only once. CDR1 and CDR2 (germline): SNHLY, FYNNEI. Trimming removed 2 bases from V and 2 bases from J, with 10 bases in between. The CDR3 extends over 14 amino acids. The sample consisted of PBMCs or T cells enriched from blood (not recorded which). The source is a woman aged 55-69 years who had recovered from COVID-19. The V call is TRBV2, the J call TRBJ2-7, with D perhaps TRBD1 (5 bases). CDR3 bases: TGTGCCAGCAGTGAAAGTACAGGTCCCTACGAGCAGTACTTC. This gives the protein CASSESTGPYEQYF. Looking up the rest from reference TRBV2 and TRBJ2-7 gives the full variable domain: EPEVTQTPSHQVTQMGQEVILRCVPISNHLYFYWYRQILGQKVEFLVSFYNNEISEKSEIFDDQFSVERPDGSNFTLKIRSTKLEDSAMYFCASSESTGPYEQYFGPGTRLTVT.